Listed here is a single T cell receptor (beta chain). A sample-barcoded 5' primer and a J-beta primer mix were used in a second PCR of about 7 to 11 cycles. In TCRdb, the 5' RACE reads were re-called with MiXCR into one record per CDR3 protein. The sample includes 1.5 million to 2 million distinct CDR3 sequences, about 39% of them seen just once. The data were obtained in a study of blood T cells in healthy people across ages. The sequenced material came from blood. The TCR sequence derives from a human donor in good health.

The chain's CDR3 is CASSQERQGVQYF. CDR3 in DNA: TGCGCCAGCAGCCAGGAAAGACAGGGAGTGCAGTACTTC. The chain employs TRBV4-3 and TRBJ2-7, with TRBD1 matching over 7 bases. The germline CDR1 and CDR2 sequences are LGHNA and YSLEER. The CDR3 consists of 13 residues. V was pared by 3 bases and J by 9 bases, with 8 bases of the junction left unmatched.